This T cell receptor (beta chain) originates from a study of T cell responses to AZD1222 COVID-19 vaccine. Study at large: Timing groups of about 4 and about 12 weeks for second doses were pooled.

V dropped 4 bases and J dropped 2 bases, with 4 bases sitting between them. The CDR3 covers 12 residues. The germline CDR1 and CDR2 sequences are MNHEY and SVGAGI. Assay used: immunoSEQ multiplex PCR; TCRdb lists only in-frame clones, some missing. The profile covers approximately 150,000 clones, with 91% appearing a single time and around 5% taken by the ten largest. The rearrangement joins TRBV6-5 to TRBJ2-3; D gene uncertain. Sample: peripheral blood, taken on day 0 of AZD1222 vaccination. This clonotype was sampled from an adult in good health. The CDR3 nucleotides are TGTGCCAGCAGTTCGATCACAGATACGCAGTATTTT. Its translation is CASSSITDTQYF.